Presented here are 23 T cell receptor beta chains from one specimen sequenced in a study of cytomegalovirus exposure and HLA in healthy donors. This PCR relied on a set of 60 Vbeta primers and 13 Jbeta primers. Sequencing used immunoSEQ multiplex PCR; TCRdb keeps in-frame clones, though not all of them. The table includes 150,000 to 200,000 clones, about 80% detected once. Specimen: PBMCs. The receptors were sampled from a man aged 50 or older in good health and CMV-seropositive.

The chain combines TRBV19 with TRBJ1-5; no clear D. The CDR3 sequence is 14 residues long. V was cut by 4 bases and J by 10 bases, with 17 bases left in between. The germline V gene encodes CDR1 LNHDA and CDR2 SQIVND (reference sequence). This CDR3 reads CASSKAPGFQPQHF. The DNA of the CDR3 is TGTGCCAGTAGTAAGGCCCCGGGATTTCAACCCCAGCATTTT.

This chain joins TRBV7-9 and TRBJ1-4, with D possibly TRBD1 on 5 matching bases. V dropped 1 base and J dropped 0 bases, with 15 bases sitting between them. The CDR3 spans 18 residues. Germline V CDR1 and CDR2: SEHNR, FQNEAQ (reference sequence). The CDR3: CASSLEGLAVTTNEKLFF. CDR3 DNA sequence: TGTGCCAGCAGCTTAGAGGGGCTGGCAGTAACAACTAATGAAAAACTGTTTTTT.

This rearrangement joins TRBV6-5 to TRBJ1-1; 7 bases match TRBD1. Germline-derived CDR1 and CDR2 are MNHEY and SVGAGI. The CDR3 length is 15 residues. Trimming removed 0 bases from V and 4 bases from J; junction bases left unmatched: 5. The CDR3 bases are TGTGCCAGCAGTTACTCCCGTGCAGGGGGCACTGAAGCTTTCTTT. This codes for CASSYSRAGGTEAFF.

This clone was detected only a few times. V is TRBV28 and J is TRBJ1-5; D unclear. This CDR3 comprises 12 residues. Trimming removed 4 bases from V and 7 bases from J, with 8 bases in between. CDR1 and CDR2 from the germline V gene are MDHEN and SYDVKM. The CDR3 sequence: CASSWASQPQHF. CDR3 coding DNA: TGTGCCAGCAGTTGGGCTTCCCAGCCCCAGCATTTT. Full variable domain (missing parts from reference TRBV28 and TRBJ1-5): DVKVTQSSRYLVKRTGEKVFLECVQDMDHENMFWYRQDPGLGLRLIYFSYDVKMKEKGDIPEGYSVSREKKERFSLILESASTNQTSMYLCASSWASQPQHFGDGTRLSIL.

In DNA, the CDR3 is TGTGCCAGCAGCCAAGATGGGCGTCCTTCCGGGGAGCTGTTTTTT. Residues: CASSQDGRPSGELFF. This rearrangement joins TRBV14 to TRBJ2-2; D not resolved. The CDR3 has 15 residues. The V gene's germline CDR1 is SGHDN and CDR2 FVKESK. Trimming cost V 0 bases and J 6 bases, with 11 bases left between them.

The chain joins TRBV18 to TRBJ2-2, with D possibly matching TRBD1 (6 bases). Germline CDR1 is KGHSH and CDR2 is LQKENI. V was shortened by 5 bases and J by 6 bases, with 10 bases between the two germline ends. This CDR3 spans 13 amino acids. DNA for the CDR3: TGTGCCAGCTCAGTGACAGGTGCCGGGGAGCTGTTTTTT. Residues: CASSVTGAGELFF.

The genes are TRBV7-7 and TRBJ1-5; weak D call: TRBD1 (5 bases). V was clipped by 5 bases and J by 9 bases, with 14 bases between them. The CDR3 loop spans 13 amino acids. Germline CDR1 is SSHAT and CDR2 is FNYEAQ (reference sequence). For the CDR3, the DNA is TGTGCCAGCAGCGCCGACAGAGTTTCGCCCCAGCATTTT. Its translation: CASSADRVSPQHF. The full variable domain, in which reference TRBV7-7 and TRBJ1-5 provide the parts outside the CDR3, is GAGVSQSPRYKVTKRGQDVTLRCDPISSHATLYWYQQALGQGPEFLTYFNYEAQPDKSGLPSDRFSAERPEGSISTLTIQRTEQRDSAMYRCASSADRVSPQHFGDGTRLSIL.

The chain joins TRBV10-2 to TRBJ2-1, with D unclear. V was trimmed by 4 bases and J by 1 base, leaving 17 bases between them. This CDR3 is 17 amino acids long. Germline V gene lookup returns CDR1 WSHSY and CDR2 SAAADI. CDR3 nucleotides: TGCGCCAGCAGTGGTTCCCTCTACCGAGTGTCCTACAATGAGCAGTTCTTC. Translated, it gives CASSGSLYRVSYNEQFF.

V gene TRBV9 combines with J gene TRBJ2-1; 10 nucleotides line up with TRBD2. This CDR3 is built from 16 residues. Trimming removed 0 bases from V and 7 bases from J; junction bases left unmatched: 7. Germline assignment: CDR1 SGDLS and CDR2 YYNGEE. In nucleotides, the CDR3 is TGTGCCAGCAGCGTAGATCCCATAGCGGGGGGAAATGAGCAGTTCTTC. The encoded protein is CASSVDPIAGGNEQFF. The full variable domain, with the rest looked up from reference TRBV9 and TRBJ2-1, is DSGVTQTPKHLITATGQRVTLRCSPRSGDLSVYWYQQSLDQGLQFLIQYYNGEERAKGNILERFSAQQFPDLHSELNLSSLELGDSALYFCASSVDPIAGGNEQFFGPGTRLTVL.

The V call is TRBV7-2, the J call TRBJ2-7; D is possibly TRBD1 (6 bases). The CDR3 runs to 14 residues. Per the germline V gene, CDR1 is SGHTA and CDR2 is FQGNSA. The V gene lost 1 base and the J gene lost 2 bases, with 9 bases spanning the gap. CDR3 sequence: CASSLGSGAYEQYF. CDR3 DNA: TGTGCCAGCAGCTTAGGATCAGGGGCCTACGAGCAGTACTTC.

The genes are TRBV5-6 and TRBJ1-5, with D perhaps matching TRBD1 (6 bases). Trimming took 6 bases from V and 3 from J, leaving 13 bases between them. The germline V gene encodes CDR1 SGHDT and CDR2 YYEEEE. The CDR3 has 14 residues. CDR3 in amino acids: CASTLTGSNQPQHF. The CDR3 nucleotides are TGTGCCAGCACCTTAACAGGGTCCAATCAGCCCCAGCATTTT.

This clone came up a few times. The chain recombines TRBV5-4 with TRBJ1-4; 9 bases are shared with TRBD1. Losses at the gene ends were 4 bases for V and 0 bases for J; bases not matched to a gene: 1. Germline V gene lookup returns CDR1 SGHNT and CDR2 YYREEE (reference sequence). This CDR3 has 15 residues. The CDR3 here is CASSRDRATNEKLFF. DNA for the CDR3: TGTGCCAGCAGCCGGGACAGGGCAACTAATGAAAAACTGTTTTTT.

J is TRBJ2-5 and V is TRBV6-5; D may be TRBD1 (6 bases). Germline assignment: CDR1 MNHEY and CDR2 SVGAGI. V lost 7 bases to trimming and J lost 2 bases, with 14 bases between them. This CDR3 region has 14 residues. The CDR3 here is CASTGDRRQETQYF. For the CDR3, the DNA is TGTGCCAGCACCGGAGACAGGAGGCAAGAGACCCAGTACTTC.

This clone was observed a few times. The CDR3 protein is CASSEKQGTNEKLFF. CDR3 coding DNA: TGTGCCAGCAGTGAAAAACAGGGAACTAATGAAAAACTGTTTTTT. The chain uses TRBV25-1 and TRBJ1-4; a weak D match, TRBD1 (6 bases). With 2 bases removed from V and 1 base from J, the gap between germline ends came to 8 bases. CDR1 is MGHDK, CDR2 SYGVNS, per germline. The CDR3 has 15 amino acids.

The chain couples TRBV29-1 to TRBJ2-3, with 9 positions matching TRBD2. Germline loops: CDR1 SQVTM, CDR2 ANQGSEA. The CDR3 spans 16 residues. The trim removed 0 bases at V and 4 bases at J, leaving 8 bases unmatched. CDR3 loop: CSVEDFSGGRSDTQYF. In DNA, the CDR3 is TGCAGCGTTGAAGATTTTAGCGGGGGCCGGTCAGATACGCAGTATTTT.

The chain joins TRBV21-1 to TRBJ1-2. TRBV21-1 represents a pseudogene. The CDR3 loop spans 14 amino acids. The CDR3 nucleotides are TGTGCCAGCAGCCCGACGGGAGAGGGGCGTGGCTACACCTTC. It translates to CASSPTGEGRGYTF.

The chain combines TRBV9 with TRBJ2-2; TRBD2 matches at 10 bases. The ends lost 1 base at V and 6 bases at J; junction bases unmatched: 9. The CDR3 length is 17 residues. Looked up from germline, CDR1 is SGDLS and CDR2 is YYNGEE. The CDR3 loop reads CASSVPLSGGASGELFF. The CDR3 region has the DNA TGTGCCAGCAGCGTACCCTTGAGCGGGGGGGCATCCGGGGAGCTGTTTTTT. The variable domain in full, completed from reference TRBV9 and TRBJ2-2, reads DSGVTQTPKHLITATGQRVTLRCSPRSGDLSVYWYQQSLDQGLQFLIQYYNGEERAKGNILERFSAQQFPDLHSELNLSSLELGDSALYFCASSVPLSGGASGELFFGEGSRLTVL.

This rearrangement joins TRBV6-6 to TRBJ1-1; TRBD1 might be the D (5 bases). Germline loops: CDR1 MNHNY, CDR2 SVGAGI (reference sequence). Trimming took 6 bases from V and 3 from J, leaving 11 bases between them. CDR3 length equals 13 residues. The CDR3 loop reads CASRIRVHTEAFF. The CDR3 DNA follows: TGTGCCAGCAGGATCAGGGTGCACACTGAAGCTTTCTTT.

This chain connects TRBV21-1 to TRBJ2-7; the table assigns TRBD2, which was not confirmed against the DNA. TRBV21-1 is a pseudogene segment. This CDR3 comprises 15 residues. For the CDR3, the DNA is TGTGCCAGCAGGCAGACTTGGACTCTTGCCTACGAGCAGTACGTC. This codes for CASRQTWTLAYEQYV.

This clone appeared a single time. The chain links TRBV4-1 to TRBJ2-2, with a tentative D call TRBD2 (5 bases). The CDR3 sequence is 16 residues long. The V end was cut by 4 bases, the J end by 1 base, with 13 bases between. Germline V CDR1 and CDR2: MGHRA, YSYEKL. In DNA form, the CDR3 reads TGCGCCAGCAGCCGAGGGTCTAAGGGGAACACCGGGGAGCTGTTTTTT. Translated, it gives CASSRGSKGNTGELFF.

V is TRBV10-1 and J is TRBJ2-3; D is perhaps TRBD2 (6 bases). In germline, CDR1 is WNHNN, CDR2 SYGVQD (reference sequence). Trimming removed 11 bases from V and 1 base from J, with 25 bases in between. This CDR3 has 17 residues. The CDR3: CAASPSDRVVGTDTQYF. The CDR3 nucleotides are TGCGCCGCCTCTCCTAGCGATCGGGTGGTTGGCACAGATACGCAGTATTTT.

The chain is built from TRBV27 and TRBJ1-1, with TRBD1 as a possible D gene (6 bases). From germline, CDR1 is MNHEY and CDR2 SMNVEV (reference sequence). The CDR3 loop spans 17 amino acids. V was trimmed by 1 base and J by 3 bases, leaving 18 bases between them. In DNA form, the CDR3 reads TGTGCCAGCAGTTTATACGCCCAGGGGCCGCCGGACACTGAAGCTTTCTTT. Its protein product is CASSLYAQGPPDTEAFF.

This chain joins TRBV4-1 and TRBJ2-7; TRBD1 agrees at 7 bases. The CDR3 totals 16 residues. V was clipped by 4 bases and J by 0 bases; unmatched bases: 9. CDR1 is MGHRA and CDR2 is YSYEKL in the germline V gene. The CDR3 sequence is CASSLGQADNSYEQYF. The CDR3 coding sequence is TGCGCCAGCAGCCTCGGACAGGCAGACAACTCCTACGAGCAGTACTTC.